This T cell receptor (beta chain) was sequenced during a study of T cells in Graves' hyperthyroidism and ophthalmopathy. CDR1 is MGHRA, CDR2 YSYEKL, per germline. This CDR3 has 15 amino acids. The V and J ends lost 0 bases and 5 bases respectively, with 13 bases between them. RNA transcripts were the template for amplifying TCR beta CDR3 regions. A set of HTBI primers served as the primers for a first-round RT-PCR of the TCR CDR3. TCRdb re-analysed the multiplex PCR reads in MiXCR, keeping a single row per CDR3 protein. The table records about 420,000 distinct CDR3 sequences, approximately 15% of them present only once. This clonotype was detected many times. Uncontrolled infection, other autoimmune disease, pregnancy or lactation led to exclusion. It was approximately 9.4 ml of fresh peripheral blood that supplied the PBMCs.

The sequenced sample consisted of blood. The rearrangement uses TRBV4-1 and TRBJ2-5, with D possibly being TRBD2 (6 bases). This receptor was identified in a woman under 30 with Graves' hyperthyroidism. CDR3 sequence (DNA): TGCGCCAGCAGCCAAGATGGGGGGATTGCGGAGACCCAGTACTTC. It codes for CASSQDGGIAETQYF.